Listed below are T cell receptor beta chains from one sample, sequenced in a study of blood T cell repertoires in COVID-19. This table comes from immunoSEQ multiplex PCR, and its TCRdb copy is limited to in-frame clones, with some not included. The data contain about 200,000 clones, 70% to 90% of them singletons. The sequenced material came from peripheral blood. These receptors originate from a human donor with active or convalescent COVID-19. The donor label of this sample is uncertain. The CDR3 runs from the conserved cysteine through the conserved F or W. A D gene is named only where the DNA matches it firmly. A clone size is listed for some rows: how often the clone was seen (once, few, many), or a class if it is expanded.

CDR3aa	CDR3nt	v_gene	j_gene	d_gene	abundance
CASSPEWGLAGEQFF	TGTGCCAGCAGCCCTGAATGGGGGCTAGCGGGTGAGCAGTTCTTC	TRBV3-1/TRBV3-2	TRBJ2-1	TRBD2	few
CASRPGTGWDTEAFF	TGTGCCAGCAGACCCGGGACAGGGTGGGACACTGAAGCTTTCTTT	TRBV6-6	TRBJ1-1	TRBD1	-
CASSPTPQGTMETQYF	TGTGCCAGCAGCCCTACCCCACAGGGGACCATGGAGACCCAGTACTTC	TRBV5-4	TRBJ2-5	TRBD1	once
CASSPGGTQETQYF	TGTGCCAGCAGTCCTGGGGGGACTCAAGAGACCCAGTACTTC	TRBV9	TRBJ2-5	-	-
CASSPGTSGRNEQYF	TGTGCCAGCAGCCCCGGGACTAGCGGGAGGAACGAGCAGTACTTC	TRBV3-1/TRBV3-2	TRBJ2-7	TRBD2	-
CASSRGLKDEAFF	TGTGCCAGCAGCCGCGGATTAAAGGATGAAGCTTTCTTT	TRBV3-1/TRBV3-2	TRBJ1-1	-	-
CASSLGIGLAGPGNEQFF	TGCGCCAGCAGCTTGGGTATCGGACTAGCGGGCCCGGGCAATGAGCAGTTCTTC	TRBV5-1	TRBJ2-1	TRBD2	-
CASSPRGRSEQYF	TGTGCCAGCAGCCCCCGGGGGAGGTCCGAGCAGTACTTC	TRBV7-9	TRBJ2-7	-	-
CASSERGQGRYEQYF	TGTGCCAGCAGTGAAAGGGGACAGGGTCGCTACGAGCAGTACTTC	TRBV25-1	TRBJ2-7	TRBD1	-
CATSDVRGQGTMNEQFF	TGTGCCACCAGTGATGTGCGTGGACAGGGGACTATGAATGAGCAGTTCTTC	TRBV24-1	TRBJ2-1	TRBD1	-
CASSVEDTQETQYF	TGTGCCAGCAGCGTTGAGGACACCCAAGAGACCCAGTACTTC	TRBV9	TRBJ2-5	-	-
CASSAMGQRETQYF	TGTGCCAGCAGCGCCATGGGACAACGAGAGACCCAGTACTTC	TRBV7-9	TRBJ2-5	-	-
CASRVASTDTQYF	TGCGCCAGCAGAGTAGCTAGCACAGATACGCAGTATTTT	TRBV10-2	TRBJ2-3	-	-
CASSLGLARPTGELFF	TGTGCCAGCAGTTTGGGACTAGCGAGACCTACCGGGGAGCTGTTTTTT	TRBV6-5	TRBJ2-2	TRBD2	-
CASSEVLQNYGYTF	TGTGCCAGCAGTGAAGTTTTACAGAACTATGGCTACACCTTC	TRBV2	TRBJ1-2	-	-
CASSLGVRLYEQYF	TGTGCCAGCAGCTTAGGAGTGCGGCTCTACGAGCAGTACTTC	TRBV7-9	TRBJ2-7	-	-
CASSFTSGDQETQYF	TGTGCCAGCAGTTTTACTAGCGGGGACCAAGAGACCCAGTACTTC	TRBV6-2/TRBV6-3	TRBJ2-5	TRBD2	-
CASSPGGFDNSPLHF	TGTGCCAGCAGCCCGGGGGGATTCGATAATTCACCCCTCCACTTT	TRBV28	TRBJ1-6	-	-
CASSPGTGDGNTIYF	TGTGCCAGCAGCCCAGGGACAGGCGATGGAAACACCATATATTTT	TRBV7-9	TRBJ1-3	TRBD1	-
CASSQEQGLAGEQYF	TGTGCCAGCAGCCAAGAACAAGGGCTGGCGGGCGAGCAGTACTTC	TRBV3-1/TRBV3-2	TRBJ2-7	-	-
CASSPGAAKNIQYF	TGTGCCAGCTCACCGGGAGCGGCCAAAAACATTCAGTACTTC	TRBV18	TRBJ2-4	-	-
CASSLQGTGELFF	TGTGCCAGCAGCCTACAGGGTACCGGGGAGCTGTTTTTT	TRBV5-4	TRBJ2-2	-	-